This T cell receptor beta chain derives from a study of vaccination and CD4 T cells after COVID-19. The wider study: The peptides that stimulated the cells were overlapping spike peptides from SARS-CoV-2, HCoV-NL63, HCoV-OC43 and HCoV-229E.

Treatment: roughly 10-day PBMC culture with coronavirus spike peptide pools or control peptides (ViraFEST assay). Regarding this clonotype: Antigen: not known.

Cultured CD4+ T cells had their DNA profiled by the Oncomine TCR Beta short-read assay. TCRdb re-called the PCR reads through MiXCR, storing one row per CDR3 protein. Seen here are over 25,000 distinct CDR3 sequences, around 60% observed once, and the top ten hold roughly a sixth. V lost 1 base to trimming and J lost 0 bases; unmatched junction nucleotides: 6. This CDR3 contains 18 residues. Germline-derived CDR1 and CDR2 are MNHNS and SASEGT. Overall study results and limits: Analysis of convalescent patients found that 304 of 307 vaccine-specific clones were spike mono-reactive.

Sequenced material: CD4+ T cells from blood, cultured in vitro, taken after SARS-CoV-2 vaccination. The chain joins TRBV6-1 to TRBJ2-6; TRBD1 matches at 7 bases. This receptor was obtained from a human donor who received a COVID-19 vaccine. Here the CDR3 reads CASSEVGTASSGANVLTF. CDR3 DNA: TGTGCCAGCAGTGAAGTTGGGACAGCCTCCTCTGGGGCCAACGTCCTGACTTTC.